The 12 T cell receptor beta chains below come from one sample, sequenced in a study of graft-versus-host responses after intestinal transplantation. Assay: immunoSEQ multiplex PCR; the TCRdb copy retains only in-frame clones and omits some. The repertoire includes 65,000 to 90,000 clones, 85% to 95% of them detected once, and roughly 0.4% sits in the top ten. These receptors have no identified antigens. The sequences come from unstimulated CD8+ T cells sorted from spleen or lymph node cells, collected before transplant. The receptors come from a human donor who was the organ donor for an intestinal transplant.

The chain has TRBV29-1 and TRBJ2-5; D uncertain. The better agreement between TRBJ2-7 and the DNA end casts doubt on the J call. In germline, CDR1 is SQVTM, CDR2 ANQGSEA. The CDR3 consists of 12 residues. CDR3 bases: TGCAGCGTGAGGCGGAGCTCCTACGAGCAGTACTTC. Amino acids: CSVRRSSYEQYF.

The rearrangement uses TRBV7-9 and TRBJ1-6, with D unresolved. The ends were cut back, 4 bases at V and 15 bases at J, with 13 bases in the middle. Germline CDR1 reads SEHNR; CDR2 reads FQNEAQ (reference sequence). This CDR3 is 12 amino acids long. CDR3 region: CASSSPHLILHF. The CDR3 coding sequence is TGTGCCAGCAGCTCCCCGCACCTAATCCTCCACTTT.

The rearrangement joins TRBV11-2 to TRBJ2-1; the D is unclear. CDR3 length equals 16 residues. V dropped 5 bases and J dropped 3 bases, with 17 bases sitting between them. CDR1 is SGHAT and CDR2 is FQNNGV in the germline V gene. The CDR3 coding sequence is TGTGCCAGCAGCACCCTTCGCTCACCCTACTACAATGAGCAGTTCTTC. This encodes CASSTLRSPYYNEQFF.

The rearrangement links TRBV7-2 to TRBJ1-3; no firm D call. Germline assignment: CDR1 SGHTA and CDR2 FQGNSA. There are 15 residues in the CDR3. V gave up 5 bases and J gave up 1 base, with 12 bases separating them. For the CDR3, the DNA is TGTGCCAGCAGCCCGTCAGGACTATCTGGAAACACCATATATTTT. It codes for CASSPSGLSGNTIYF.

The chain recombines TRBV4-3 with TRBJ2-7; 12 bases match TRBD2. This CDR3 has 15 amino acids. From germline, CDR1 is LGHNA and CDR2 YSLEER. V shed 3 bases, J shed 3 bases, and the junction held 3 bases outside the gene matches. The CDR3 bases are TGCGCCAGCAGCCACGGACTAGCGGGGTACTACGAGCAGTACTTC. Amino acids: CASSHGLAGYYEQYF.

This clone was detected only once. The chain couples TRBV30 to TRBJ2-7, with a possible D match to TRBD1 (6 bases). Trimming shortened V by 4 bases and J by 2 bases, and 15 bases separated the two germline ends. This CDR3 is built from 14 residues. Germline CDR1 GTSNPN, CDR2 SVGIG (reference sequence). CDR3 sequence (DNA): TGTGCCTGGACCCTGGGACATTCTACCTACGAGCAGTACTTC. Protein sequence: CAWTLGHSTYEQYF. Full variable domain (rest looked up from reference TRBV30 and TRBJ2-7): SQTIHQWPATLVQPVGSPLSLECTVEGTSNPNLYWYRQAAGRGLQLLFYSVGIGQISSEVPQNLSASRPQDRQFILSSKKLLLSDSGFYLCAWTLGHSTYEQYFGPGTRLTVT.

The rearrangement links TRBV4-1 to TRBJ2-7; 11 bases line up with TRBD1. The CDR3 length is 13 residues. V gave up 8 bases and J gave up 3 bases; unmatched junction bases: 3. In germline, CDR1 is MGHRA, CDR2 YSYEKL. CDR3 nucleotides: TGCGCCAGCGGACAGGGGGCGAGCTACGAGCAGTACTTC. Its protein product is CASGQGASYEQYF.

The genes are TRBV6-1 and TRBJ1-5; no firm D call. Germline V gene lookup returns CDR1 MNHNS and CDR2 SASEGT. V lost 7 bases to trimming and J lost 0 bases, with 13 bases between them. There are 15 residues in the CDR3. Here the CDR3 reads CASKHSTYSNQPQHF. The DNA of the CDR3 is TGTGCCAGCAAGCACTCGACTTATAGCAATCAGCCCCAGCATTTT.

The gene calls are TRBV9 and TRBJ1-1, with D perhaps TRBD1 (5 bases). The length of the CDR3 is 17 residues. The V end lost 3 bases, the J end lost 0 bases, and 18 bases lay between the germline ends. Germline V CDR1 and CDR2: SGDLS, YYNGEE. CDR3 bases: TGTGCCAGCAGCGCTTCGGGGGGAGGAAGCTTGAACACTGAAGCTTTCTTT. Encoded protein: CASSASGGGSLNTEAFF. Together with reference TRBV9 and TRBJ1-1, the CDR3 gives the full variable domain: DSGVTQTPKHLITATGQRVTLRCSPRSGDLSVYWYQQSLDQGLQFLIQYYNGEERAKGNILERFSAQQFPDLHSELNLSSLELGDSALYFCASSASGGGSLNTEAFFGQGTRLTVV.

This clone was seen only once. In nucleotides, the CDR3 is TGTGCCAGCAGCAATCGACAGGAGCAGTTCTATGGCTACACCTTC. Residues: CASSNRQEQFYGYTF. The chain has TRBV28 and TRBJ1-2, with a tentative D call TRBD1 (6 bases). Trimming removed 6 bases at V and 4 bases at J, with 18 bases between. CDR3 size: 15 residues. The germline V gene encodes CDR1 MDHEN and CDR2 SYDVKM.

V and J are TRBV11-2 and TRBJ2-1, with 7 bases that match TRBD2. The CDR3 consists of 14 residues. Per the germline V gene, CDR1 is SGHAT and CDR2 is FQNNGV. V was pared by 1 base and J by 8 bases, with 5 bases of the junction left unmatched. CDR3 bases: TGTGCCAGCAGCTTAGCCCAGGGAGGGGATGAGCAGTTCTTC. It encodes CASSLAQGGDEQFF.

The chain employs TRBV15 and TRBJ1-5, with D possibly matching TRBD1 (6 bases). The germline V and J ends were trimmed by 8 bases and 1 base, with 15 bases remaining between them. This CDR3 has 15 amino acids. Germline V gives CDR1 LNHNV, CDR2 YYDKDF (reference sequence). The CDR3 loop reads CATHQYRASNQPQHF. The DNA for the CDR3 is TGTGCCACCCATCAATACAGGGCCAGCAATCAGCCCCAGCATTTT.